The clone carrying this T cell receptor beta chain was recorded only once. Its target is not known. Germline V gives CDR1 WSHSY, CDR2 SAAADI. The germline V and J ends were trimmed by 0 bases and 5 bases, with 7 bases remaining between them. This CDR3 spans 13 amino acids. The entry originates in a study of T cell responses to AZD1222 COVID-19 vaccine. Study information: Second-dose intervals of approximately 4 or approximately 12 weeks were pooled. The study's findings and limits: Spike-specific TCRs gained breadth and depth after people received two AZD1222 doses.

Clones were read by immunoSEQ multiplex PCR, and TCRdb kept only the in-frame ones, dropping some. Here the sample spans some 170,000 clones, 70% to 90% being singletons. The clonotype comes from an adult in good health. Sequenced material: peripheral blood, taken on day 0 of AZD1222 vaccination. This chain connects TRBV10-2 to TRBJ2-5; unclear D gene. DNA for the CDR3: TGCGCCAGCAGTGAGTCAAATCGGGAGACCCAGTACTTC. It specifies CASSESNRETQYF.